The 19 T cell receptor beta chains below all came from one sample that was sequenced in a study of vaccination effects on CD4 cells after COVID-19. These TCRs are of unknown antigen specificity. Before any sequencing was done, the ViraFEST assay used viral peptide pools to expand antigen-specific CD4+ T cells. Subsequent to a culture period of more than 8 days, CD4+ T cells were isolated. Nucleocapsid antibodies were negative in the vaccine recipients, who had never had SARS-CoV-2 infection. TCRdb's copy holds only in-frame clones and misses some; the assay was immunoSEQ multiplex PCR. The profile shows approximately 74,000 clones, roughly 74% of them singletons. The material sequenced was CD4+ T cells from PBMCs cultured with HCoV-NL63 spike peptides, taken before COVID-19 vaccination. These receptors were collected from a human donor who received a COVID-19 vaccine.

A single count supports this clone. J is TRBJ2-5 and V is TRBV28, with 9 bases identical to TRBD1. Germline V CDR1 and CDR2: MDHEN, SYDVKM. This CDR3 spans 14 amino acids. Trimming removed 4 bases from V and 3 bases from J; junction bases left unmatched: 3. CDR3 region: CASSSGQGEETQYF. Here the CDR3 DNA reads TGTGCCAGCAGTTCGGGACAGGGAGAAGAGACCCAGTACTTC.

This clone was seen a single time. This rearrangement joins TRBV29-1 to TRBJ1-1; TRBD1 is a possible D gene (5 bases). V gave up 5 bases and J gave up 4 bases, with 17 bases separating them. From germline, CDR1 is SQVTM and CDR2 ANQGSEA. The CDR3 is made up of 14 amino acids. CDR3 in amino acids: CSVRVDGGSTEAFF. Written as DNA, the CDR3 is TGCAGCGTTCGAGTCGACGGGGGGAGCACTGAAGCTTTCTTT. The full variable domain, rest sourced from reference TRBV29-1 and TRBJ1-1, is SAVISQKPSRDICQRGTSLTIQCQVDSQVTMMFWYRQQPGQSLTLIATANQGSEATYESGFVIDKFPISRPNLTFSTLTVSNMSPEDSSIYLCSVRVDGGSTEAFFGQGTRLTVV.

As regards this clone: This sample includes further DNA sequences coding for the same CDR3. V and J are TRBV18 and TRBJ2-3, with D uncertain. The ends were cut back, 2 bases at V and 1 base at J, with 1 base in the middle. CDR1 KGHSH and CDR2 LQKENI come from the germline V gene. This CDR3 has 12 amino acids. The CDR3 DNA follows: TGTGCCAGCTCACCAGGCACAGATACGCAGTATTTT. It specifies CASSPGTDTQYF.

CDR3 nucleotides: TGCGCCAGCAGCTTGGACCCCACAGGGTTGGGCGGCTACACCTTC. This gives the protein CASSLDPTGLGGYTF. The chain carries TRBV5-1 and TRBJ1-2; D is possibly TRBD1 (6 bases). The CDR3 loop spans 15 amino acids. CDR1 and CDR2 from the germline V gene are SGHRS and YFSETQ. V was trimmed by 0 bases and J by 8 bases, leaving 17 bases between them.

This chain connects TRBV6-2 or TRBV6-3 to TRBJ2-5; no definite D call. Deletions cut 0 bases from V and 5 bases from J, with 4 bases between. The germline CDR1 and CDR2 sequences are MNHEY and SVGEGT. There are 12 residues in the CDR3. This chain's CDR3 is CASSYSPETQYF. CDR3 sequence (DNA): TGTGCCAGCAGTTACTCGCCGGAGACCCAGTACTTC.

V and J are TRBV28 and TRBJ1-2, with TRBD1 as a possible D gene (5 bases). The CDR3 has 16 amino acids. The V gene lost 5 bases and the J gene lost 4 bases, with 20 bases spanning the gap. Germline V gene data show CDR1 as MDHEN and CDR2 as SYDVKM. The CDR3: CASSPLGRGAVYGYTF. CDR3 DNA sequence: TGTGCCAGCAGTCCTCTAGGGAGGGGAGCAGTCTATGGCTACACCTTC.

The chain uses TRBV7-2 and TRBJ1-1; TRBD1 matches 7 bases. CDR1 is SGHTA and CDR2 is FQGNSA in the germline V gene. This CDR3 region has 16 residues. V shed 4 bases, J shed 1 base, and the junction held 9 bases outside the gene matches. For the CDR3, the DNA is TGTGCCAGCAGCTCTCCCGGGACAGCCCGGAACACTGAAGCTTTCTTT. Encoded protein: CASSSPGTARNTEAFF.

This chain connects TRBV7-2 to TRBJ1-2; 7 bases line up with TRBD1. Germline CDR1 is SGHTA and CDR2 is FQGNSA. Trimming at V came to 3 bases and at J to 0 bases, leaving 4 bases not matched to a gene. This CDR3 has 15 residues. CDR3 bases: TGTGCCAGCAGCTTGTACAGGGGAACTAACTATGGCTACACCTTC. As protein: CASSLYRGTNYGYTF.

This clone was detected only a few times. CDR3 residues: CASRRPGGTGELFF. DNA of the CDR3: TGTGCCAGCAGACGACCGGGGGGCACCGGGGAGCTGTTTTTT. This chain joins TRBV6-5 and TRBJ2-2; TRBD2 aligns across 7 bases. The germline V gene encodes CDR1 MNHEY and CDR2 SVGAGI. V gave up 6 bases and J gave up 4 bases; unmatched junction bases: 5. The CDR3 is 14 amino acids.

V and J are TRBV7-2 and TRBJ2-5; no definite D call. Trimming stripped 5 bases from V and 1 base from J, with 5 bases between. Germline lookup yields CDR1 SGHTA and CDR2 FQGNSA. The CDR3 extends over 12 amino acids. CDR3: CASSTRQETQYF. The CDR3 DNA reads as TGTGCCAGCAGCACACGCCAAGAGACCCAGTACTTC.

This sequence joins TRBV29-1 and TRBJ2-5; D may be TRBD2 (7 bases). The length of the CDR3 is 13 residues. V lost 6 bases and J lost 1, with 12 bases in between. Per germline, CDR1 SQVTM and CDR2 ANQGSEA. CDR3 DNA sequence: TGCAGCGTCCGGGCGGGGGCCCAAGAGACCCAGTACTTC. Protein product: CSVRAGAQETQYF.

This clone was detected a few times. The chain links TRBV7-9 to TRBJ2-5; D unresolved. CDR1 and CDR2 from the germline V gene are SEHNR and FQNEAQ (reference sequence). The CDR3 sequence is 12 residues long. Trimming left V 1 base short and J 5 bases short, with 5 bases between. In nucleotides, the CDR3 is TGTGCCAGCAGCTTAGTAGTTGAGACCCAGTACTTC. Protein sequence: CASSLVVETQYF.

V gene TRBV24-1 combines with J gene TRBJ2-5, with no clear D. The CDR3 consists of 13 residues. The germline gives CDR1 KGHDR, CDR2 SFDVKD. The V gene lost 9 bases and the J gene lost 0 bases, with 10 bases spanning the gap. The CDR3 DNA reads TGTGCCACCGCACAGCCCAACCAAGAGACCCAGTACTTC. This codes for CATAQPNQETQYF.

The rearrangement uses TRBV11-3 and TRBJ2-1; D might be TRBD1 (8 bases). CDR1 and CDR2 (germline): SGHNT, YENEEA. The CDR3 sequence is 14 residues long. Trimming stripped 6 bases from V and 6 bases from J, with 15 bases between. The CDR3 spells CASRQGGPGNEQFF. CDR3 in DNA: TGTGCCAGCAGACAGGGGGGGCCGGGCAATGAGCAGTTCTTC. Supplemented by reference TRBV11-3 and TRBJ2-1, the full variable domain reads EAGVVQSPRYKIIEKKQPVAFWCNPISGHNTLYWYLQNLGQGPELLIRYENEEAVDDSQLPKDRFSAERLKGVDSTLKIQPAELGDSAVYLCASRQGGPGNEQFFGPGTRLTVL.

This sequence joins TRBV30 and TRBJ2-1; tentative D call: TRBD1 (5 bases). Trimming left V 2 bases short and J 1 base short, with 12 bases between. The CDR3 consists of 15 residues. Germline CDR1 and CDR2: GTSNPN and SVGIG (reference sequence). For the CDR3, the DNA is TGTGCCTGGAGTTCCAGGGCCGGATCCTACAATGAGCAGTTCTTC. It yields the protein CAWSSRAGSYNEQFF.

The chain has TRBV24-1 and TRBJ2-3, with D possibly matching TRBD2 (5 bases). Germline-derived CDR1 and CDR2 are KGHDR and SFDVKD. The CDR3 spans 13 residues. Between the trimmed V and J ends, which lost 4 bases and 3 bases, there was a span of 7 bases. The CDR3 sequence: CATSDGVTDTQYF. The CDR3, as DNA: TGTGCCACCAGTGACGGGGTGACAGATACGCAGTATTTT.

The CDR3 is CASSQEAGGYQPQHF. In DNA form, the CDR3 reads TGTGCCAGCAGCCAAGAGGCGGGCGGATATCAGCCCCAGCATTTT. The chain links TRBV3-1 (or the pseudogene TRBV3-2) to TRBJ1-5; D not certain. The CDR3 has 15 amino acids. Deletions cut 0 bases from V and 5 bases from J, with 11 bases between. CDR1 is LGHDT and CDR2 is YNNKEL in the germline V gene (reference sequence).

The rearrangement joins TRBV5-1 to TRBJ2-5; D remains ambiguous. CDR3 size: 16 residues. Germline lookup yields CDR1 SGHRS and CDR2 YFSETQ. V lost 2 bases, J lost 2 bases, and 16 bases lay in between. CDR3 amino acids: CASSLAHPRTQETQYF. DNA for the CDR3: TGCGCCAGCAGCTTAGCCCACCCCCGGACGCAAGAGACCCAGTACTTC.

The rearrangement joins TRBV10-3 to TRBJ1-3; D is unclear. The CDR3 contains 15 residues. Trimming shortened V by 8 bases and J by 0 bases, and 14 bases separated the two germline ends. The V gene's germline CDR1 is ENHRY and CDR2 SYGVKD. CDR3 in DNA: TGTGCCATCTCCCGAAAGTCCGACTCTGGAAACACCATATATTTT. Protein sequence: CAISRKSDSGNTIYF.